This T cell receptor beta chain was found in a study of CD8+CD57+ T cells in acquired aplastic anemia. Study-wide background: Sorted CD4+ and CD8+ cell DNA averaged around 3.3 ug.

Flow cytometry had shown expanded CD8+CD57+ cells in the patients chosen for sequencing. V was shortened by 10 bases and J by 4 bases, with 12 bases between the two germline ends. The CDR3 contains 12 residues. Germline V gene lookup returns CDR1 KGHDR and CDR2 SFDVKD. TCR beta VDJ and CDR3 profiling used genomic DNA as template. TCRdb reprocessed the reads with MiXCR, giving one entry per CDR3 protein. Of 300,000 or so distinct CDR3 sequences in the sample, 56% were seen once. The V call is TRBV24-1, the J call TRBJ1-1, with D unclear. The sequenced material came from sorted CD4+, CD8+, or CD8+CD57+ T cells (not recorded which) from PBMCs. This receptor was obtained from a human donor with aplastic anemia. The CDR3 DNA reads TGTGCCACTAAGGGAGTCGGCACTGAAGCTTTCTTT. Encoded protein: CATKGVGTEAFF.